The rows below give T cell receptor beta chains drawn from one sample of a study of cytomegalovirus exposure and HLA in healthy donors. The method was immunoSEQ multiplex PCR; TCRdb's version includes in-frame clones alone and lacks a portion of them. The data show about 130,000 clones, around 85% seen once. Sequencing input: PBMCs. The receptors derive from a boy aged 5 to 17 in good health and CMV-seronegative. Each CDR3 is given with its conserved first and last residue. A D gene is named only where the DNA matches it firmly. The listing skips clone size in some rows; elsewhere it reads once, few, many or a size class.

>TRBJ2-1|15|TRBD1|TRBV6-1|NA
TGTGCCAGCAGTGGCGGGACAGGGGGTTCCAATGAGCAGTTCTTC
CASSGGTGGSNEQFF
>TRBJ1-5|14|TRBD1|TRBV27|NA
TGTGCCAGCAGGGGGACAGGGAACAATCAGCCCCAGCATTTT
CASRGTGNNQPQHF
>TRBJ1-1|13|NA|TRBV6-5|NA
TGTGCCAGCATAATCCCGGGGGGCACTGAAGCTTTCTTT
CASIIPGGTEAFF
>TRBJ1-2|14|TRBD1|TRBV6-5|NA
TGTGCCAGCAGTTACTCTGACAGGGTCTATGGCTACACCTTC
CASSYSDRVYGYTF
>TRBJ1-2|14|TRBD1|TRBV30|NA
TGTGCCTGGAGTGTACAGGGGGGGACCTATGGCTACACCTTC
CAWSVQGGTYGYTF
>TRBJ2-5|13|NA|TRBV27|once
TGTGCCAGCAGTTTTGGGAGTTCGGAGACCCAGTACTTC
CASSFGSSETQYF
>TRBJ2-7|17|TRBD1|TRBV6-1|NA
TGTGCCAGCAGTGAAGACAGGGGAGTCCGAAGGTCCTACGAGCAGTACTTC
CASSEDRGVRRSYEQYF
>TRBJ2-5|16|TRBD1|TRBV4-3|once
TGCGCCAGCAGCCAGCTGACAGGGGCAATCCAAGAGACCCAGTACTTC
CASSQLTGAIQETQYF
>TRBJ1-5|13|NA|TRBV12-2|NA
TGTGCAAGTCGCCCCCAGGGGAGCCAGCCCCAGCATTTT
CASRPQGSQPQHF
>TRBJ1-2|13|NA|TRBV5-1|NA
TGCGCCAGCATGATAGGATCTGAGGGTGGCTACACCTTC
CASMIGSEGGYTF
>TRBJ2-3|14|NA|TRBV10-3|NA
TGTGCCATCAGCCCGACAGGCACCACAGATACGCAGTATTTT
CAISPTGTTDTQYF
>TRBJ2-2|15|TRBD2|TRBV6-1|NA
TGTGCCAGCAGTGAAGTAACTAGCGGGGCCGGGGAGCTGTTTTTT
CASSEVTSGAGELFF
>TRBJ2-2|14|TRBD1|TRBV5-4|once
TGTGCCAGCAGCGTTTACAGGGGGCCCGGGGAGCTGTTTTTT
CASSVYRGPGELFF
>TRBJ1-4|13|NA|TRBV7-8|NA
TGTGCCAGCAGCTTAGGAGTGCGGGAAAAACTGTTTTTT
CASSLGVREKLFF
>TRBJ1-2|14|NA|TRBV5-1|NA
TGCGCCAGCAGCCCAATGGAGGGGCCGTCGGGCTACACCTTC
CASSPMEGPSGYTF
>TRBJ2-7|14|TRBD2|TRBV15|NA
TGTGCCACCAGCAGAGATACGAGCGGGAGGGCGCAGTACTTC
CATSRDTSGRAQYF
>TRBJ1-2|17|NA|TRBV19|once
TGTGCCAGTAGTCCCCATGTCTTGACGGACTCTAACTATGGCTACACCTTC
CASSPHVLTDSNYGYTF
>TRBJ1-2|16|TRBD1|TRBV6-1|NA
TGTGCCAGCAGTGAAGCCGGGACAGGGCGTCGGGGGGGCTACACCTTC
CASSEAGTGRRGGYTF
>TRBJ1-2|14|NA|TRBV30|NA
TGTGCCTGGAGTGCCGACAGCCTCAACTATGGCTACACCTTC
CAWSADSLNYGYTF
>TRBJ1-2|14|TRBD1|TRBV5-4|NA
TGTGCCAGCAGCTTCAGGGGGGTCCTCTATGGCTACACCTTC
CASSFRGVLYGYTF
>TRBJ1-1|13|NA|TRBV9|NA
TGTGCCAGCGATAGTAATCGGGGAACTGAAGCTTTCTTT
CASDSNRGTEAFF
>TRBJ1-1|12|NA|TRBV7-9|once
TGTTCCAGCAGCTTAGGGGGGGATGAAGCTTTCTTT
CSSSLGGDEAFF
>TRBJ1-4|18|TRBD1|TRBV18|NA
TGTGCCAGCTCCCGCGGGACAGGGGGCGGAAGATCTAATGAAAAACTGTTTTTT
CASSRGTGGGRSNEKLFF
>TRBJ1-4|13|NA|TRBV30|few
TGTGCCTGGAGTGTAGGTAGGGGTGAAAAACTGTTTTTT
CAWSVGRGEKLFF
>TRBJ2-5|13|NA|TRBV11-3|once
TGTGCCAGCAGCTTACTAGCTCAAGAGACCCAGTACTTC
CASSLLAQETQYF
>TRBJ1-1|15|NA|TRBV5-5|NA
TGTGCCAGCACCAATTCGGGGAGGGGTGGTGCTGAAGCTTTCTTT
CASTNSGRGGAEAFF
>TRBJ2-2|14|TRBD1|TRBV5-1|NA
TGCGCCAGCAGCGTGGGACAGGGCACCGGGGAGCTGTTTTTT
CASSVGQGTGELFF
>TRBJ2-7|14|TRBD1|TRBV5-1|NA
TGCGCCAGCAGCAGGGACAGACCCACCTACGAGCAGTACTTC
CASSRDRPTYEQYF
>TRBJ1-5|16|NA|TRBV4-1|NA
TGCGCCAGCAGCCAAGCGGGCGAGGGATCCAATCAGCCCCAGCATTTT
CASSQAGEGSNQPQHF
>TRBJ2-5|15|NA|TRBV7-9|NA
TGTGCCAGCGCAACGGGGCAGGGGCAGGGGGAGACCCAGTACTTC
CASATGQGQGETQYF
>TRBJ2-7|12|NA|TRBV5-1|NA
TGCGCCAGCAGCCCGGGACAATACGAGCAGTACTTC
CASSPGQYEQYF
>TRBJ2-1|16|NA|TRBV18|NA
TGTGCCAGCTCACCAGCCAGAACAACCTCCTACAATGAGCAGTTCTTC
CASSPARTTSYNEQFF
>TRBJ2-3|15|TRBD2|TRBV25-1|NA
TGTGCCAGCAGTCGGACTAGCGGGAGACGAGATACGCAGTATTTT
CASSRTSGRRDTQYF
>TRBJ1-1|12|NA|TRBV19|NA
TGTGCCAGTAGTATGCACAGGGATGAAGCTTTCTTT
CASSMHRDEAFF
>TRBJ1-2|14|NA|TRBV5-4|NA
TGTGCCAGCAGCTTGGTGGACACCGTCTATGGCTACACCTTC
CASSLVDTVYGYTF
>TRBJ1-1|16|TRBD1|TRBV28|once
TGTGCCAGCACTTTAGGAGGGGGCGGGCCGGACACTGAAGCTTTCTTT
CASTLGGGGPDTEAFF
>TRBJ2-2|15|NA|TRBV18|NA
TGTGCCAGCTCACCAAGTCCAGGTGGGACCGGGGAGCTGTTTTTT
CASSPSPGGTGELFF
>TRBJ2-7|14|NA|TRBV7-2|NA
TGTGCCAGCAGCTTCGCAGTTGGTAACTACGAGCAGTACTTC
CASSFAVGNYEQYF
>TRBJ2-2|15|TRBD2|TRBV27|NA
TGTGCCAGCAGTTCCGGGGGGGCTGCCATTGGGGAGCTGTTTTTT
CASSSGGAAIGELFF
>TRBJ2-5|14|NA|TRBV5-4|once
TGTGCCAGCAGCTTTAGATGGGCGGGAGAGACCCAGTACTTC
CASSFRWAGETQYF
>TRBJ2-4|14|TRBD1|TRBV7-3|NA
TGTGCCAGCAGCTTAGACAGGGTCAAAAACATTCAGTACTTC
CASSLDRVKNIQYF
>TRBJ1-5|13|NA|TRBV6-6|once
TGTGCCAGCAGCTATATGAGCAATCAGCCCCAGCATTTT
CASSYMSNQPQHF
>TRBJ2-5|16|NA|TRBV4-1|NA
TGCGCCAGCAGCCCTGGGGGCGCGGGAGTGGGAGAGACCCAGTACTTC
CASSPGGAGVGETQYF
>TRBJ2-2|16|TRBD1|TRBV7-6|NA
TGTGCCAGCAGTTTACGAGGGGGCGCGTTCACCGGGGAGCTGTTTTTT
CASSLRGGAFTGELFF
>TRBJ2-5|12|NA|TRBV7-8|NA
TGTGCCAGCAGCATGACTAGAGAGACCCAGTACTTC
CASSMTRETQYF
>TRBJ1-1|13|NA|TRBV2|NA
TGTGCCAGCAGTGCTGACAGATTCACTGAAGCTTTCTTT
CASSADRFTEAFF
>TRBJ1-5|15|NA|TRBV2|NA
TGTGCCAGCAGCCCGGGACAAACTAGCAATCAGCCCCAGCATTTT
CASSPGQTSNQPQHF
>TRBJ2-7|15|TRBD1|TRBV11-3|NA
TGTGCCAGCAGCCCGGGACAGGGTATACGTAGCGAGCAGTACTTC
CASSPGQGIRSEQYF
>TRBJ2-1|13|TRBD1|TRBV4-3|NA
TGCGCCAGCAGCCAAGATAGGGCAGGGGGCCAGTTCTTC
CASSQDRAGGQFF
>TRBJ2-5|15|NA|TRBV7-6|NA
TGTGCCAGCAGCCCGAGGGCCCCGGTGGGAGAGACCCAGTACTTC
CASSPRAPVGETQYF
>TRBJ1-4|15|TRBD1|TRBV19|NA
TGTGCCAGTAGCACGGGACAGGCGATTAATGAAAAACTGTTTTTT
CASSTGQAINEKLFF
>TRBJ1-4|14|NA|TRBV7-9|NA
TGTGCCAGCAGCTTAGAACAGGGCCTTGAAAAACTGTTTTTT
CASSLEQGLEKLFF
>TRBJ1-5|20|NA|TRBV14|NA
TGTGCCAGCAGAAAGAGCCGACAAACAGGTACAGGGTTATCGGATCAGCCCCAGCATTTT
CASRKSRQTGTGLSDQPQHF